The 10 T cell receptor beta chains below were found in one sample sequenced in a study of cytotoxic CD8 clonotypes in ibrutinib-treated CLL. The repertoire was sequenced with immunoSEQ multiplex PCR; TCRdb's copy has only in-frame clones and lacks some. Of about 70,000 clones listed, approximately 90% are singletons. This specimen consisted of PBMCs, obtained after 12 months of ibrutinib treatment. The receptor source for this set is a human donor with chronic lymphocytic leukemia.

The CDR3 nucleotides are TGTGCCAGTAGTAAACAGGGCGGAGTTCCGGGTGGAATCGAAAAACTGTTTTTT. It specifies CASSKQGGVPGGIEKLFF. The genes are TRBV19 and TRBJ1-4; D is perhaps TRBD1 (6 bases). Germline V gene lookup returns CDR1 LNHDA and CDR2 SQIVND (reference sequence). Deletions cut 4 bases from V and 8 bases from J, with 26 bases between. The CDR3 covers 18 residues.

The chain recombines TRBV15 with TRBJ1-2; D remains ambiguous. The CDR3 consists of 11 residues. The V and J ends lost 0 bases and 7 bases respectively, with 3 bases between them. CDR1 is LNHNV, CDR2 YYDKDF, per germline (reference sequence). CDR3 amino acids: CATSRDLGYTF. The CDR3 bases are TGTGCCACCAGCAGAGATCTTGGCTACACCTTC.

The chain joins TRBV19 to TRBJ1-1, with 7 positions matching TRBD1. This CDR3 has 15 residues. The junction had 15 bases not matched to a gene; V was cut back by 3 bases and J by 11 bases. Germline lookup yields CDR1 LNHDA and CDR2 SQIVND (reference sequence). In DNA, the CDR3 is TGTGCCAGTAGTATGACGGACACAGGGCCAGGGGGGGCTTTCTTT. It codes for CASSMTDTGPGGAFF.

The chain links TRBV28 to TRBJ1-2, with TRBD1 matching over 10 bases. The CDR3 length is 15 residues. Trimming at V came to 7 bases and at J to 11 bases, leaving 16 bases not matched to a gene. CDR1 is MDHEN, CDR2 SYDVKM, per germline. The CDR3 spells CASTGRGTGAKRYTF. The DNA of the CDR3 is TGTGCCAGCACCGGGAGGGGGACAGGGGCCAAGAGGTACACCTTC.

The chain uses TRBV6-5 and TRBJ1-5; no clear D. This CDR3 has 12 amino acids. V was pared by 5 bases and J by 8 bases, with 10 bases between. Germline lookup yields CDR1 MNHEY and CDR2 SVGAGI. The CDR3 is CASSHPGEPQHF. CDR3 nucleotides: TGTGCCAGCAGTCACCCCGGGGAGCCCCAGCATTTT.

By its share, this clone is medium-sized (0.01 to 0.1%). J is TRBJ1-2 and V is TRBV5-1; D might be TRBD1 (6 bases). The V gene's germline CDR1 is SGHRS and CDR2 YFSETQ. The V end lost 0 bases, the J end lost 5 bases, and 11 bases lay between the germline ends. The CDR3 spans 14 residues. Here the CDR3 reads CASSLETGAYGYTF. DNA for the CDR3: TGCGCCAGCAGCTTGGAGACAGGAGCGTATGGCTACACCTTC.

V and J are TRBV5-6 and TRBJ2-5; 7 bases match TRBD2. The CDR3 consists of 15 residues. The trim removed 1 base at V and 6 bases at J, leaving 9 bases unmatched. The germline gives CDR1 SGHDT, CDR2 YYEEEE. The CDR3 sequence is CASSLWAGVGQTQYF. The CDR3 bases are TGTGCCAGCAGCTTGTGGGCGGGAGTCGGGCAGACCCAGTACTTC.

The chain carries TRBV5-1 and TRBJ1-1; D remains unclear. This CDR3 contains 14 residues. V was cut by 4 bases and J by 1 base, with 11 bases left in between. From germline, CDR1 is SGHRS and CDR2 YFSETQ. CDR3 region: CASSQDTQNTEAFF. CDR3 coding DNA: TGCGCCAGCAGCCAGGATACTCAGAACACTGAAGCTTTCTTT.

The rearrangement joins TRBV7-2 to TRBJ2-4; no definite D call. V shed 5 bases and J shed 7 bases, with 12 bases lying between them. The CDR3 is made up of 13 amino acids. Germline V lookup: CDR1 SGHTA, CDR2 FQGNSA. CDR3 DNA sequence: TGTGCCAGCAGCCCCACCCCGGTTAACATTCAGTACTTC. Residues: CASSPTPVNIQYF.

The chain uses TRBV11-2 and TRBJ1-2; the match to TRBD1 covers 9 bases. V lost 3 bases and J lost 5; bases outside the gene matches: 7. This CDR3 has 15 amino acids. Germline loops: CDR1 SGHAT, CDR2 FQNNGV. CDR3 in amino acids: CASSLLRTGAYGYTF. Here the CDR3 DNA reads TGTGCCAGCAGCTTGCTTCGGACAGGGGCATATGGCTACACCTTC.